These 5 T cell receptor beta chains were sequenced from one sample in a study of T-cell reconstitution after alpha-beta-depleted transplantation in children (dated by TCRdb to the mid-2010s). Receptor libraries were prepared by PCR. These reads were obtained on an Illumina HiSeq 2500. TCR library preparation used molecular barcoding, with unique molecular identifiers applied to normalize quantification of the TCRbeta repertoire. The public reads were run again by TCRdb, first through fastp at Q25 and then through MiXCR, and only productive beta chains were kept. Every CDR3 protein is listed once, alongside the most common genes and DNA of its rows. The sample records some 390,000 distinct CDR3 sequences, just over 20% of which are singletons. The leading ten clones occupy around 4% of the sample. The input for sequencing was PBMCs from the stem cell graft donor, taken from the stem cell graft. The receptors stem from a human donor who donated a stem cell graft to a child with acute myeloid leukemia.

This chain joins TRBV6-2 or TRBV6-3 and TRBJ2-7, with 13 bases matching TRBD2. CDR1 is MNHEY and CDR2 is SVGEGT in the germline V gene. Germline trimming cut 5 bases from V and 7 bases from J; bases unmatched to any gene: 11. This CDR3 has 16 residues. The CDR3 protein is CASSQSGTSGTGEQYF. As DNA, the CDR3 is TGTGCCAGCAGTCAGAGCGGGACTAGCGGGACGGGTGAGCAGTACTTC.

Of note for this clonotype: Mismatch with germline at one junction end may stem from a read error. The V gene is TRBV12-3 or TRBV12-4, the J gene TRBJ2-4, with D perhaps TRBD2 (7 bases). The CDR3 contains 18 residues. CDR3 region: CTSSLTRGGLGAKNIQYF. The CDR3 bases are TGTACCAGCAGTTTAACGAGGGGGGGCCTTGGGGCCAAAAACATTCAGTACTTC.

This clonotype was counted only a few times. This chain uses TRBV6-2 or TRBV6-3 with TRBJ2-7; 9 bases map to TRBD2. Trimming took 7 bases from V and 4 from J; bases not matched to a gene: 14. Germline loops: CDR1 MNHEY, CDR2 SVGEGT. The CDR3 has 16 residues. CDR3 region: CASNSQFNSGSYEQYF. The CDR3 bases are TGTGCCAGCAACTCCCAGTTTAATAGCGGGAGTTACGAGCAGTACTTC.

This clonotype was counted only a few times. This chain uses TRBV5-1 with TRBJ2-7; D is unresolved. V was shortened by 1 base and J by 0 bases, with 11 bases between the two germline ends. The CDR3 covers 15 residues. CDR1 is SGHRS, CDR2 YFSETQ, per germline. In nucleotides, the CDR3 is TGCGCCAGCAGCTTGTGGGCAAGTAACTCCTACGAGCAGTACTTC. Protein sequence: CASSLWASNSYEQYF.

This clonotype has only one observation. The gene calls are TRBV7-6 and TRBJ2-7, with TRBD2 matching 10 bases. The CDR3 is made up of 16 amino acids. V dropped 5 bases and J dropped 0; count of bases not matched to a gene: 7. Per germline, CDR1 SGHVS and CDR2 FNYEAQ. The CDR3 region has the DNA TGTGCCAGCAGCCCCCTAGCGGGAGTCGACTCCTACGAGCAGTACTTC. It translates to CASSPLAGVDSYEQYF.